Listed below are T cell receptor beta chains from one sample, sequenced in a study of blood T cell repertoires in COVID-19. The data were produced by immunoSEQ multiplex PCR, yet TCRdb's version contains in-frame clones alone and is incomplete. The sample contains around 99,000 clones, roughly 84% of which appear only once. The sequencing input was peripheral blood. Receptors originate from a woman at least 80 years old with active or convalescent COVID-19. CDR3s include the opening cysteine and the closing phenylalanine or tryptophan. The D gene is left open where the match is weak. Clone size, where shown, is once, few, many, or a class for clones that have expanded.

>once|TRBD2|15|TRBV28|TRBJ2-2
TGTGCCAGCCTAAGCGGGAGTTATAACACCGGGGAGCTGTTTTTT
CASLSGSYNTGELFF
>NA|TRBD2|16|TRBV7-9|TRBJ2-3
TGTGCCAGCAGCTCGGGACTAGCGGGCTCCACAGATACGCAGTATTTT
CASSSGLAGSTDTQYF
>NA|TRBD2|16|TRBV11-3|TRBJ2-1
TGTGCCAGCAGCTCCCGGACTAGCGGGAGAAGTAATGAGCAGTTCTTC
CASSSRTSGRSNEQFF
>NA|TRBD2|14|TRBV7-9|TRBJ2-1
TGTGCCAGCAGCCGCGAAACCCGAGCGGGACTAGTTTTCTTC
CASSRETRAGLVFF
>NA|NA|13|TRBV5-4|TRBJ1-1
TGTGCCAGCAGCTTGGAACAGAACACTGAAGCTTTCTTT
CASSLEQNTEAFF
>NA|TRBD2|16|TRBV6-1|TRBJ2-2
TGTGCCAGCAGTGAGACTAGCGGGAGATTTACCGGGGAGCTGTTTTTT
CASSETSGRFTGELFF
>NA|NA|13|TRBV5-1|TRBJ2-3
TGCGCCAGCACCCCTTTCGAGGCAGATACGCAGTATTTT
CASTPFEADTQYF
>NA|NA|15|TRBV11-2|TRBJ2-1
TGTGCCAGCAGCTTAGGCCGAGGTTTTTACAATGAGCAGTTCTTC
CASSLGRGFYNEQFF
>NA|TRBD2|16|TRBV19|TRBJ2-1
TGTGCCAGTAAGGGGGGAGGCGGGAGGCGCGACAATGAGCAGTTCTTC
CASKGGGGRRDNEQFF
>few|NA|14|TRBV2|TRBJ2-7
TGTGCCAGCACCAAGGGGGAAGGGTGGTCCGAGCAGTACTTC
CASTKGEGWSEQYF
>NA|NA|16|TRBV9|TRBJ2-7
TGTGCCAGCAGCGTAGGGGGAGGGGGTTTATCCTACGAGCAGTACTTC
CASSVGGGGLSYEQYF
>NA|NA|14|TRBV6-5|TRBJ2-7
TGTGCCAGCAGTTACACGGAGGGGCAAGACGAGCAGTACTTC
CASSYTEGQDEQYF
>NA|NA|13|TRBV30|TRBJ1-2
TGTGCCTGGAGGATTCAGGAGGTTGATGGCTACACCTTC
CAWRIQEVDGYTF
>NA|TRBD2|15|TRBV10-3|TRBJ2-5
TGTGCCATCAGTGAGTTGGGACTAGCGCAAGAGACCCAGTACTTC
CAISELGLAQETQYF
>NA|NA|13|TRBV2|TRBJ1-2
TGTGCCAGCAGTCCAAGGGGGATACATGGCTACACCTTC
CASSPRGIHGYTF
>NA|TRBD1|13|TRBV5-4|TRBJ1-2
TGTGCCAGCAGCCGGACAGGTGATTATGGCTACACCTTC
CASSRTGDYGYTF
>NA|NA|14|TRBV29-1|TRBJ1-1
TGCAGCGTTGATTCGGGGGGCGGGGTAACTGAAGCTTTCTTT
CSVDSGGGVTEAFF
>NA|NA|13|TRBV6-5|TRBJ2-3
TGTGCCAGCGCCCTAGGCTCCACAGATACGCAGTATTTT
CASALGSTDTQYF
>NA|NA|16|TRBV9|TRBJ2-2
TGTGCCAGCAGCGTTTACCGGGACTCCCTTGGCGGGGAGCTGTTTTTT
CASSVYRDSLGGELFF
>NA|TRBD2|13|TRBV7-7|TRBJ2-1
TGTGCTAGCCCGGGGACTAGCGGGGGGGAGCAGTTCTTC
CASPGTSGGEQFF
>NA|NA|13|TRBV7-2|TRBJ2-3
TGTGCCAGCAGCTACGACTTCACAGATACGCAGTATTTT
CASSYDFTDTQYF
>NA|NA|13|TRBV3-1/TRBV3-2|TRBJ2-1
TGTGCCAGCAGCCAAGAGGCAGACAATGAGCAGTTCTTC
CASSQEADNEQFF
>NA|TRBD2|17|TRBV10-3|TRBJ2-3
TGTGCCATCAGTGAGTCGACTAGCGGGAGTCCCCCAGATACGCAGTATTTT
CAISESTSGSPPDTQYF
>NA|NA|16|TRBV9|TRBJ2-1
TGTGCCAGCAGCGCCAAACAGGGTCGGGTTGCGAATGAGCAGTTCTTC
CASSAKQGRVANEQFF
>NA|TRBD1|11|TRBV14|TRBJ1-4
TGTGCCAGCGGGACAGTAGGAAAACTGTTTTTT
CASGTVGKLFF
>NA|NA|12|TRBV28|TRBJ2-3
TGTGCCAGCACCGTGCCGGGGGATACGCAGTATTTT
CASTVPGDTQYF
>NA|NA|15|TRBV7-9|TRBJ1-4
TGTGCCAGCAGCGGCCAGGGTGCGGCTAATGAAAAACTGTTTTTT
CASSGQGAANEKLFF
>NA|TRBD2|15|TRBV5-5|TRBJ2-7
TGTGCCAGCAGCTTGTCTTTCGGGGGGATTAACGAGCAGTACTTC
CASSLSFGGINEQYF
>NA|NA|15|TRBV28|TRBJ2-7
TGTGCCAGCAGTTTATATGGCGGGAAACCCTACGAGCAGTACTTC
CASSLYGGKPYEQYF
>NA|NA|16|TRBV2|TRBJ2-7
TGTGCCAGCAGGAGTAGGAGGACCCAATTGGTCCACGAGCAGTACTTC
CASRSRRTQLVHEQYF
>NA|NA|13|TRBV28|TRBJ1-2
TGTGCCAGCAGTTTTCGGCAGGGCTATGGCTACACCTTC
CASSFRQGYGYTF
>NA|NA|11|TRBV20-1|TRBJ1-2
TGCAGTGTCAGGGCTTTCTATGGCTACACCTTC
CSVRAFYGYTF
>NA|TRBD1|14|TRBV7-6|TRBJ1-4
TGTGCCAGCAGCCCGGGACAGGGGGCAGAGAAACTGTTTTTT
CASSPGQGAEKLFF
>once|NA|11|TRBV28|TRBJ2-7
TGTGCCAGCAGTCGGTATTACGAGCAGTACTTC
CASSRYYEQYF
>NA|TRBD2|16|TRBV4-1|TRBJ2-1
TGCGCCAGCAGCCACATTACTAGCGGGAGTTACAATGAGCAGTTCTTC
CASSHITSGSYNEQFF
>NA|NA|13|TRBV6-6|TRBJ2-7
TGTGCCAGCAGTTACGAGCCGCGGGACGAGCAGTACTTC
CASSYEPRDEQYF
>NA|NA|14|TRBV7-8|TRBJ1-6
TGTGCCAGCAGGAGCGGACAGCGGGGCTCACCCCTCCACTTT
CASRSGQRGSPLHF
>NA|TRBD1|16|TRBV7-4|TRBJ2-7
TGTGCCAGCGGGCCTTTACGGGACAGACTCTCCTACGAGCAGTACTTC
CASGPLRDRLSYEQYF
>NA|NA|19|TRBV19|TRBJ2-5
TGTGCCAGTAGCCCGACAGCCGTATTGAACTCCCACCAAAAAGAGACCCAGTACTTC
CASSPTAVLNSHQKETQYF
>NA|TRBD2|15|TRBV13|TRBJ2-7
TGTGCCAGCAGCTTAGGGGGACTAGGTGGCTACGAGCAGTACTTC
CASSLGGLGGYEQYF